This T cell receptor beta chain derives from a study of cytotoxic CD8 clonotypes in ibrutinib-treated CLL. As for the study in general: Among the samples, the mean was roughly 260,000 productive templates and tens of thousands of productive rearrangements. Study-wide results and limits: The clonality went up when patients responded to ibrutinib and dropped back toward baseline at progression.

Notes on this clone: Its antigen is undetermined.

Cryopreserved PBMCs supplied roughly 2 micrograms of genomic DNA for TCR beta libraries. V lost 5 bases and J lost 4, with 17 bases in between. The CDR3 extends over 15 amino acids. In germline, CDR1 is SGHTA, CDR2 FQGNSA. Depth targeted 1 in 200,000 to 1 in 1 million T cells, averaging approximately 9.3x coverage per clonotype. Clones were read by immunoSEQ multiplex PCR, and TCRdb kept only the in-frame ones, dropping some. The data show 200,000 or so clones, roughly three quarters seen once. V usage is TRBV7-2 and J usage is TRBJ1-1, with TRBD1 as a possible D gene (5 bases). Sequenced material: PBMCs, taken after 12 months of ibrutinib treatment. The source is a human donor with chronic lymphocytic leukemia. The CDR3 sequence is CASSPQGARGTEAFF. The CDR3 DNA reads TGTGCCAGCAGCCCGCAAGGGGCGCGAGGCACTGAAGCTTTCTTT.